This T cell receptor beta chain was captured in a study of beta chain features in type 1 diabetes. As regards this clone: Its antigen remains unknown. The same CDR3 also results from other DNA sequences found in this sample.

V shed 3 bases and J shed 8 bases, with 4 bases lying between them. This CDR3 contains 9 residues. CDR1 DFQATT and CDR2 SNEGSKA come from the germline V gene (reference sequence). Sequencing targeted expressed TCRB transcripts, as all isolated RNA had been reverse transcribed. TCRdb keeps only in-frame clones here, not all; method: immunoSEQ multiplex PCR. The table shows hundreds of thousands of clones, with 30% occurring only once. Donors underwent one heparinised blood draw, 100 to 150 mL on average. CD45RO/CCR7/CD25/CD127/CD95/CD27 sorting isolated CD4+ naive, central memory, regulatory and stem cell-like memory cells. Findings of the study overall: Across all four CD4+ subsets, people with type 1 diabetes showed modestly shorter TCRB CDR3s.

The sequencing sample was made of naive CD4+ T cells from blood. The chain is built from TRBV20-1 and TRBJ1-2, with no clear D. The TCR comes from a man aged 18 to 29 in good health. The CDR3 DNA sequence: TGCAGTGCTAGCCAAGGCTACACCTTC. Translation gives CSASQGYTF.